This TCR beta chain emerged from a study of regulatory T cells in long-lasting Graves disease. This clonotype was detected ten times or more. What it binds is unknown. General observations from the study: Persistent cases of Graves' showed reduced TCR diversity relative to newly diagnosed patients.

Regarding time point: newly diagnosed GD, antithyroid drugs for less than 3 months. TCR sequences were obtained from RNA taken from PBMCs. Libraries of TCR beta came from iRepertoire HTBI primers plus Arm-PCR of CDR3 regions. TCRdb reanalysed the multiplex PCR reads using MiXCR and keeps one entry per CDR3 protein. The repertoire consists of under 700,000 distinct CDR3 sequences, with around 16% occurring once and the leading ten covering 20% to 25%. CDR3 length: 13 amino acids. Germline V gene lookup returns CDR1 SGHAT and CDR2 FQNNGV. Trimming pared 2 bases from V and 3 bases from J, leaving 5 bases between. These data are also associated with another study on T cells in Graves' hyperthyroidism and ophthalmopathy. Per that study: Uncontrolled infection, other autoimmune disease, pregnancy or lactation barred patients from enrollment. The primer set for the first-round RT-PCR of the TCR CDR3 was HTBI. Blood samples included most of the expanded thyroid clonotypes exceeding 0.001.

This sequence joins TRBV11-2 and TRBJ2-1; unclear D gene. This clonotype was sampled from a middle-aged woman with Graves disease. This specimen was peripheral blood mononuclear cells (PBMCs), taken at new diagnosis, from a patient treated with antithyroid drugs. As DNA, the CDR3 is TGTGCCAGCAGCTTAAGAAACTACAATGAGCAGTTCTTC. Protein product: CASSLRNYNEQFF.